This entry describes one TCR beta chain. The record originates from a study of cytomegalovirus exposure and HLA in healthy donors. PCR primers comprised 60 Vbeta and 13 Jbeta primers. Measured with immunoSEQ multiplex PCR; TCRdb has only the in-frame clones, and not every one. The sample yields about 160,000 clones, 70% to 85% seen once. The V gene's germline CDR1 is MNHNY and CDR2 SVGAGI (reference sequence). The CDR3 is 16 amino acids. V lost 2 bases and J 0 bases, leaving 13 bases between the germline ends. The TCR originated in a man aged 40-50 years in good health and CMV-seronegative. The sequenced material came from PBMCs. The chain couples TRBV6-6 to TRBJ1-1, with D uncertain. As DNA, the CDR3 is TGTGCCAGCAGTTACGAGATTAGGAGATTGAACACTGAAGCTTTCTTT. Protein product: CASSYEIRRLNTEAFF.